The 21 T cell receptor beta chains below all came from one sample that was sequenced in a study of CD8+CD57+ T cells in acquired aplastic anemia. Regarding the study as a whole: Measurement in patients showed lower diversity in CD8+CD57+ cells than in total CD4+ and CD8+ pools.

Using genomic DNA as the template, TCR beta VDJ and CDR3 profiling was carried out. TCRdb itself ran the reads through MiXCR, one entry per CDR3 protein. Of some 16,000 distinct CDR3 sequences listed, 30% to 45% are singletons. Individuals selected for sequencing had exhibited CD8+CD57+ cell expansion on flow cytometry. Their antigens are not known. Input material: CD8+CD57+ T cells sorted from PBMCs. The subset here: bead-enriched CD8+CD57+ effector memory T cells from SAA patients. The receptors stem from a human donor with aplastic anemia.

The chain links TRBV2 to TRBJ2-1, with 8 bases fitting TRBD1. Germline CDR1 SNHLY, CDR2 FYNNEI. Germline trimming cut 5 bases from V and 12 bases from J; bases unmatched to any gene: 9. This CDR3 has 13 amino acids. Here the CDR3 DNA reads TGTGCCAGCAGTCCAGCCCCAGGGGGCGGGCAGTTCTTC. This encodes CASSPAPGGGQFF.

This clonotype was detected only a few times. The chain uses TRBV20-1 and TRBJ2-3; 8 bases align to TRBD2. The V and J ends lost 3 bases and 1 base, in that order; junction bases with no gene match: 6. CDR3 length equals 15 residues. Germline CDR1 reads DFQATT; CDR2 reads SNEGSKA (reference sequence). The CDR3 coding sequence is TGCAGTGCTAGCCCTCGGCGGGGGGGCACAGATACGCAGTATTTT. This translates into CSASPRRGGTDTQYF.

The CDR3 sequence is CASSLVQNEQFF. CDR3 coding DNA: TGTGCCAGCAGCTTGGTTCAGAATGAGCAGTTCTTC. This chain links TRBV5-4 with TRBJ2-1; D is undetermined. The germline V gene has CDR1 SGHNT and CDR2 YYREEE (reference sequence). The CDR3 length is 12 residues. Trimming cost V 0 bases and J 7 bases, with 5 bases left between them.

At least ten counts were recorded for this clonotype. The V call is TRBV24-1, the J call TRBJ1-2, with D uncertain. Germline V gene sequence: CDR1 KGHDR, CDR2 SFDVKD. The CDR3 is 12 residues long. V was cut by 6 bases and J by 7 bases, with 11 bases left in between. The DNA for the CDR3 is TGTGCCACCAGTCCCACGGGCGGTGGCTACACCTTC. This encodes CATSPTGGGYTF.

In its sample, this clonotype was seen many times. V gene TRBV20-1 combines with J gene TRBJ1-1, with TRBD1 matching 8 bases. V was clipped by 1 base and J by 6 bases; unmatched bases: 7. In germline, CDR1 is DFQATT, CDR2 SNEGSKA (reference sequence). CDR3 length equals 14 residues. Written as DNA, the CDR3 is TGCAGTGCTAGAGCTCCAGGACAGGGCCCTGAAGCTTTCTTT. Its translation: CSARAPGQGPEAFF.

This clonotype was counted between two and nine times. The rearrangement joins TRBV20-1 to TRBJ2-1; D unresolved. Trimming stripped 0 bases from V and 0 bases from J, with 12 bases between. Germline CDR1 is DFQATT and CDR2 is SNEGSKA (reference sequence). This CDR3 region has 16 residues. DNA for the CDR3: TGCAGTGCTAGAGATTCGGGTGTCAGCTCCTACAATGAGCAGTTCTTC. Translation gives CSARDSGVSSYNEQFF.

The rearrangement uses TRBV2 and TRBJ1-1; D unclear. V lost 2 bases, J lost 1 base, and 5 bases lay in between. The CDR3 loop spans 13 amino acids. Germline V CDR1 and CDR2: SNHLY, FYNNEI. The CDR3 DNA sequence: TGTGCCAGCAGTGAAATGGGGAACACTGAAGCTTTCTTT. Residues: CASSEMGNTEAFF.

The chain links TRBV5-1 to TRBJ2-5; the match to TRBD1 covers 7 bases. V was clipped by 3 bases and J by 3 bases; unmatched bases: 5. The CDR3 is 14 amino acids. The V gene's germline CDR1 is SGHRS and CDR2 YFSETQ. The CDR3 DNA follows: TGCGCCAGCAGCTCCCGACAGGGCGAAGAGACCCAGTACTTC. This codes for CASSSRQGEETQYF.

J is TRBJ1-2 and V is TRBV7-9; a possible D gene is TRBD1 (5 bases). This CDR3 comprises 12 residues. The V gene lost 3 bases and the J gene lost 6 bases, with 8 bases spanning the gap. CDR1 and CDR2 (germline): SEHNR, FQNEAQ (reference sequence). The DNA for the CDR3 is TGTGCCAGCAGCTTGAGAGGGGATGGCTACACCTTC. It specifies CASSLRGDGYTF.

This clonotype was seen only a few times. The chain recombines TRBV7-9 with TRBJ1-6; a weak D match, TRBD1 (6 bases). Germline V lookup: CDR1 SEHNR, CDR2 FQNEAQ (reference sequence). The CDR3 runs to 15 residues. The V gene lost 5 bases and the J gene lost 5 bases, with 13 bases spanning the gap. The DNA of the CDR3 is TGTGCCAGCAGCCCGGGACACATGAATAATTCACCCCTCCACTTT. Its protein is CASSPGHMNNSPLHF.

The chain uses TRBV4-2 and TRBJ1-3; D might be TRBD1 (5 bases). CDR3 length equals 19 residues. Germline loops: CDR1 LGHNA, CDR2 YNFKEQ. Trimming took 4 bases from V and 0 from J, leaving 22 bases between them. The CDR3 region is CASSPNVAGILLSGNTIYF. The DNA for the CDR3 is TGTGCCAGCAGCCCCAACGTGGCAGGGATCCTCCTCTCTGGAAACACCATATATTTT.

This clonotype showed up many times. J is TRBJ2-3 and V is TRBV7-3; D ambiguous. This CDR3 spans 13 amino acids. The germline gives CDR1 SGHTA, CDR2 FQGTGA. V lost 2 bases, J lost 3 bases, and 6 bases lay in between. CDR3 nucleotides: TGTGCCAGCAGCTTAGAATGGACAGATACGCAGTATTTT. Translating gives CASSLEWTDTQYF.

The V call is TRBV27, the J call TRBJ2-3; TRBD2 matches at 8 bases. CDR1 and CDR2 (germline): MNHEY, SMNVEV (reference sequence). J was trimmed by 3 bases and V by 7 bases; bases with no gene match: 9. The CDR3 spans 15 residues. The CDR3 sequence: CASTPSGGATDTQYF. CDR3 DNA: TGTGCCAGCACCCCCTCGGGGGGGGCAACAGATACGCAGTATTTT.

This clonotype was observed once. This chain links TRBV12-3 or TRBV12-4 with TRBJ1-1; no reliable D call. V lost 6 bases and J 1 base, leaving 12 bases between the germline ends. The CDR3 covers 14 residues. The CDR3 protein is CASSPPFRNTEAFF. The CDR3 DNA reads as TGTGCCAGCAGCCCCCCTTTTAGGAACACTGAAGCTTTCTTT.

As concerns this clonotype: This may stem from a read error, because a much larger clone lies one nucleotide away. The chain has TRBV7-6 and TRBJ2-3; no clear D gene. V was trimmed by 8 bases and J by 4 bases, leaving 22 bases between them. CDR1 and CDR2 from the germline V gene are SGHVS and FNYEAQ. This CDR3 region has 16 residues. The CDR3 sequence is CASGPRHSQRADTQYF. CDR3 DNA sequence: TGTGCCAGCGGCCCGCGACACTCGCAACGCGCAGATACGCAGTATTTT.

This clonotype has a handful of counts. The chain joins TRBV20-1 to TRBJ2-1; D is unresolved. V was pared by 5 bases and J by 1 base, with 15 bases between. Per the germline V gene, CDR1 is DFQATT and CDR2 is SNEGSKA (reference sequence). This CDR3 is built from 15 residues. The CDR3 sequence: CSAPGSYVSYNEQFF. The CDR3 region has the DNA TGCAGTGCTCCCGGTAGTTATGTGTCCTACAATGAGCAGTTCTTC.

This rearrangement joins TRBV20-1 to TRBJ2-5; TRBD2 agrees at 7 bases. V was pared by 0 bases and J by 4 bases, with 11 bases of the junction left unmatched. Germline loops: CDR1 DFQATT, CDR2 SNEGSKA (reference sequence). This CDR3 is 16 amino acids long. CDR3 bases: TGCAGTGCTAGAGACCCAAGCGGGGTATATAGAGAGACCCAGTACTTC. Its protein product is CSARDPSGVYRETQYF.

This chain links TRBV24-1 with TRBJ2-7, with no clear D. In germline, CDR1 is KGHDR, CDR2 SFDVKD. The CDR3 extends over 11 amino acids. V gave up 2 bases and J gave up 6 bases, with 4 bases separating them. CDR3 nucleotides: TGTGCCACCAGTGATTGGATCGAGCAGTACTTC. It codes for CATSDWIEQYF.

This sequence joins TRBV29-1 and TRBJ2-3, with D perhaps assigned TRBD1 or TRBD2 (5 bases each). Trimming took off 6 bases at V and 2 bases at J, with 9 bases between the two ends. CDR1 and CDR2 (germline): SQVTM, ANQGSEA. The CDR3 contains 12 residues. The CDR3 DNA reads TGCAGCGTGGGGGATCTCACAGATACGCAGTATTTT. It codes for CSVGDLTDTQYF.

The rearrangement uses TRBV4-1 and TRBJ2-7; a possible D gene is TRBD1 (6 bases). The CDR3 is 15 amino acids. Germline assignment: CDR1 MGHRA and CDR2 YSYEKL. The V end lost 1 base, the J end lost 7 bases, and 17 bases lay between the germline ends. Here the CDR3 reads CASSQGLGARREQYF. The CDR3, as DNA: TGCGCCAGCAGCCAAGGGCTGGGGGCTCGGCGAGAGCAGTACTTC.

This clonotype occurred a few times. The DNA for the CDR3 is TGTGCCAGCAGCTTAAAGGGGGCGGTGGAGCTGTTTTTT. The encoded protein is CASSLKGAVELFF. This chain joins TRBV7-3 and TRBJ2-2; 7 nucleotides line up with TRBD1. The CDR3 runs 13 residues. V shed 1 base and J 10 bases; nucleotides not matched to a gene: 3. Germline CDR1 SGHTA, CDR2 FQGTGA.